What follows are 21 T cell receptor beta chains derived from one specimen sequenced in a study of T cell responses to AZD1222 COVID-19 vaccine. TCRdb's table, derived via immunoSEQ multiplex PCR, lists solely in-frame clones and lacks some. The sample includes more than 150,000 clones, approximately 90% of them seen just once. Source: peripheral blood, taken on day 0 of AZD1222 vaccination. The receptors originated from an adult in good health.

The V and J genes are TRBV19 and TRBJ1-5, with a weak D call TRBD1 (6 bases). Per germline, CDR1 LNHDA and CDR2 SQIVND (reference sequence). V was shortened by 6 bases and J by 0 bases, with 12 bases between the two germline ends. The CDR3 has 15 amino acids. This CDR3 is CASSPWDNSNQPQHF. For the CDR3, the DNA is TGTGCCAGTAGCCCTTGGGACAATAGCAATCAGCCCCAGCATTTT.

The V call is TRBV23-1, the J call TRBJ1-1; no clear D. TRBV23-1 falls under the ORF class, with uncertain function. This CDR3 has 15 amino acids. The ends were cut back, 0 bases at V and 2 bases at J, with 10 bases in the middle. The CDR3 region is CASSQSPEFNTEAFF. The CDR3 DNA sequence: TGCGCCAGCAGTCAATCCCCAGAGTTCAACACTGAAGCTTTCTTT.

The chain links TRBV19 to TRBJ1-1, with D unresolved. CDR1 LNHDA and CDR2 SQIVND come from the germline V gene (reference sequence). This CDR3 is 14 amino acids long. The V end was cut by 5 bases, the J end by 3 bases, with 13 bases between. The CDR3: CASSQVGLYTEAFF. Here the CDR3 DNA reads TGTGCCAGTAGTCAAGTAGGATTGTACACTGAAGCTTTCTTT.

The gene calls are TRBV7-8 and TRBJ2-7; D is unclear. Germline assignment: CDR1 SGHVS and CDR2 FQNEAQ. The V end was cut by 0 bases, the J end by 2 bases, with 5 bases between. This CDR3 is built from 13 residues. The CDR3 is CASSLAVTYEQYF. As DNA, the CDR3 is TGTGCCAGCAGCTTAGCGGTCACCTACGAGCAGTACTTC.

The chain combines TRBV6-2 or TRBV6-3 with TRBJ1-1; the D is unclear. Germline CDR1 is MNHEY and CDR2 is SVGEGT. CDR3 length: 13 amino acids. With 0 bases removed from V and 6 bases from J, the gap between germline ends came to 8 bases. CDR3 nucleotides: TGTGCCAGCAGTTACTCGTGGACGGCTGAAGCTTTCTTT. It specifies CASSYSWTAEAFF.

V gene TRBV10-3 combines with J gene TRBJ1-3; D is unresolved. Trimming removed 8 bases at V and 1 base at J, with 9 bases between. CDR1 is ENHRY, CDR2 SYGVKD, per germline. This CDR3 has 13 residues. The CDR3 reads CAIWTESGNTIYF. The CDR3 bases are TGTGCCATCTGGACCGAATCTGGAAACACCATATATTTT.

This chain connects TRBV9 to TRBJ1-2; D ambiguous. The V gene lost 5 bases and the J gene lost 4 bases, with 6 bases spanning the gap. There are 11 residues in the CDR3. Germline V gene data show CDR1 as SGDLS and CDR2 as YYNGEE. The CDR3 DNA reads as TGTGCCAGCAGGGGCGGCTATGGCTACACCTTC. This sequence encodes CASRGGYGYTF. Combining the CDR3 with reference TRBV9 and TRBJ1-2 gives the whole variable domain DSGVTQTPKHLITATGQRVTLRCSPRSGDLSVYWYQQSLDQGLQFLIQYYNGEERAKGNILERFSAQQFPDLHSELNLSSLELGDSALYFCASRGGYGYTFGSGTRLTVV.

The CDR3 region has the DNA TGTGCCAGTAGTCCAGGGCCCGCCGATGACACTGAAGCTTTCTTT. Protein sequence: CASSPGPADDTEAFF. The rearrangement joins TRBV19 to TRBJ1-1; D perhaps matches TRBD1 (5 bases). Trimming cost V 5 bases and J 3 bases, with 16 bases left between them. The CDR3 runs to 15 residues. Germline CDR1 reads LNHDA; CDR2 reads SQIVND (reference sequence).

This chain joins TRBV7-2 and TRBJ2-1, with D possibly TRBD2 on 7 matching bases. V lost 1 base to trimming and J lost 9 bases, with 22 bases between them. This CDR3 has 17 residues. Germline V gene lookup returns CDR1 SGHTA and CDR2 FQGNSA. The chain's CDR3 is CASSLGGGASGWTEQFF. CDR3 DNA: TGTGCCAGCAGCTTAGGAGGGGGGGCTAGCGGATGGACTGAGCAGTTCTTC. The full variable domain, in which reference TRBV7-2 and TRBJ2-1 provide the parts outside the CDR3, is GAGVSQSPSNKVTEKGKDVELRCDPISGHTALYWYRQSLGQGLEFLIYFQGNSAPDKSGLPSDRFSAERTGGSVSTLTIQRTQQEDSAVYLCASSLGGGASGWTEQFFGPGTRLTVL.

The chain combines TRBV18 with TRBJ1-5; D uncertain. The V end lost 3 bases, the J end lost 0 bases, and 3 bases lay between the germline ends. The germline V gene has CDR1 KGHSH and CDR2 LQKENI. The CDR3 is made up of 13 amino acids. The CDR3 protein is CASSPSSNQPQHF. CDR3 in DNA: TGTGCCAGCTCACCCTCTAGCAATCAGCCCCAGCATTTT.

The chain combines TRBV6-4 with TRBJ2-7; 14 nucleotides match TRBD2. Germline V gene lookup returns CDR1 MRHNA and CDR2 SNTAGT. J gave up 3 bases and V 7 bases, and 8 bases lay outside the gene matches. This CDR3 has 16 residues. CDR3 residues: CASTMGTSGRFYEQYF. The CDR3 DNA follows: TGTGCCAGCACCATGGGGACTAGCGGGAGATTCTACGAGCAGTACTTC.

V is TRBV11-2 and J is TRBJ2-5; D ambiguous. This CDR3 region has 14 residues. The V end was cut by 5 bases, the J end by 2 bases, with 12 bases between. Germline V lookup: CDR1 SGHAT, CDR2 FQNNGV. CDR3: CASSPRVRQETQYF. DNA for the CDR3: TGTGCCAGCAGCCCCAGAGTGCGGCAAGAGACCCAGTACTTC.

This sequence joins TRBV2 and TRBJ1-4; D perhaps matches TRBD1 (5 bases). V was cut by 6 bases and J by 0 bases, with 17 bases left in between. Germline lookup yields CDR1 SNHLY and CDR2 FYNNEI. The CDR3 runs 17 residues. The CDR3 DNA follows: TGTGCCAGCAGGGGAACCACTGGGACCTCAACTAATGAAAAACTGTTTTTT. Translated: CASRGTTGTSTNEKLFF.

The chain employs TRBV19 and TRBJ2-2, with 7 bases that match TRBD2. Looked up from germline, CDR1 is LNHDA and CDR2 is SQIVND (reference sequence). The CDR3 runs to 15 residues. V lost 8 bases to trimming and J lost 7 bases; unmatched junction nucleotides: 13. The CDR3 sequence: CASSSGRALVGELFF. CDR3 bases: TGTGCCAGTTCCTCAGGGAGGGCCCTTGTCGGGGAGCTGTTTTTT.

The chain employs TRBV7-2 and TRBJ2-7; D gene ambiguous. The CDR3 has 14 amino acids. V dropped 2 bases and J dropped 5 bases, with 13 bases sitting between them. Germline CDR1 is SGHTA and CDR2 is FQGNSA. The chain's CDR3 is CASSLIVVLNEQYF. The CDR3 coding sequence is TGTGCCAGCAGCTTAATTGTGGTTCTAAACGAGCAGTACTTC.

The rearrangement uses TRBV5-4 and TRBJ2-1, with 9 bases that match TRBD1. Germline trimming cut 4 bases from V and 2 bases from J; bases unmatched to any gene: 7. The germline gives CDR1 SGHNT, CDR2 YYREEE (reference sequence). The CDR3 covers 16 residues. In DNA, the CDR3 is TGTGCCAGCAGCCCCATGGGGGACAGGGCCTACAATGAGCAGTTCTTC. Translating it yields CASSPMGDRAYNEQFF.

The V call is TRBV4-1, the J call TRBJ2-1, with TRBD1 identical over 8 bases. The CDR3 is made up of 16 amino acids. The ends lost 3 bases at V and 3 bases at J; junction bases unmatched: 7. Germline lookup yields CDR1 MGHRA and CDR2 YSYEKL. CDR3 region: CASSQPTGANYNEQFF. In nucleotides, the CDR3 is TGCGCCAGCAGCCAGCCGACAGGGGCGAACTACAATGAGCAGTTCTTC.

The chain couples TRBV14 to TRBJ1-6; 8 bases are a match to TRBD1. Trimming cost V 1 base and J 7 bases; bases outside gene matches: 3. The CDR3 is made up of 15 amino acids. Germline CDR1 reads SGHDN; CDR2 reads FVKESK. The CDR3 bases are TGTGCCAGCAGCCAAGGGCAGGGGGCCAATTCACCCCTCCACTTT. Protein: CASSQGQGANSPLHF.

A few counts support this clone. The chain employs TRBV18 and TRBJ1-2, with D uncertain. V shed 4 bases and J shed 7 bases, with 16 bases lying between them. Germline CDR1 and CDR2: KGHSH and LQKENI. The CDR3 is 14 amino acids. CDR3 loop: CASSHAYSSAGYTF. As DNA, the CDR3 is TGTGCCAGCTCACACGCATACAGTTCGGCTGGCTACACCTTC.

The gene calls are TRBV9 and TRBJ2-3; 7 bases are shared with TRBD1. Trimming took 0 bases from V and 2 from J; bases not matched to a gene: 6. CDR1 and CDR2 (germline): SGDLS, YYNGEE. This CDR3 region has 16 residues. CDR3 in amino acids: CASSVAGQLFTDTQYF. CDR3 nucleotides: TGTGCCAGCAGCGTAGCGGGACAGCTTTTCACAGATACGCAGTATTTT. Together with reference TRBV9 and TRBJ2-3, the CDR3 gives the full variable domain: DSGVTQTPKHLITATGQRVTLRCSPRSGDLSVYWYQQSLDQGLQFLIQYYNGEERAKGNILERFSAQQFPDLHSELNLSSLELGDSALYFCASSVAGQLFTDTQYFGPGTRLTVL.

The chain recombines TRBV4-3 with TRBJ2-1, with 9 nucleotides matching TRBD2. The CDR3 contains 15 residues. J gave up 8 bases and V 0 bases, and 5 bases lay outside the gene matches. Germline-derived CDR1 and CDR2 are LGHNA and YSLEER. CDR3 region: CASSQEGGRGDEQFF. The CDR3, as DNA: TGCGCCAGCAGCCAAGAGGGCGGGAGGGGCGATGAGCAGTTCTTC.